This T cell receptor (beta chain) was captured in a study of cytomegalovirus exposure and HLA in healthy donors. PCR amplification relied on 60 Vbeta primers (plus 13 Jbeta primers). Using immunoSEQ multiplex PCR, the repertoire was profiled, and TCRdb retains in-frame clones only, with some absent. The sample contains 150,000 to 200,000 clones, roughly 80% of which appear only once. This receptor was obtained from a boy between 5 and 17 years old in good health and CMV-seronegative. Sequenced input: PBMCs.

CDR3 protein: CATAGTWAYEDTQYF. The CDR3 nucleotides are TGTGCCACCGCCGGGACTTGGGCTTATGAAGATACGCAGTATTTT. The V gene is TRBV28, the J gene TRBJ2-3, with D possibly being TRBD2 (6 bases). The CDR3 extends over 15 amino acids. V dropped 10 bases and J dropped 5 bases, with 22 bases sitting between them. CDR1 is MDHEN, CDR2 SYDVKM, per germline.